The 17 T cell receptor beta chains in this list originate from one sample, sequenced in a study of regulatory T cells in long-lasting Graves disease. CDR3 regions were amplified by Arm-PCR using iRepertoire HTBI primers to build TCR beta libraries. TCRdb ran MiXCR on the multiplex PCR reads and lists one entry per CDR3 protein. The repertoire holds 450,000 to 500,000 distinct CDR3 sequences, with about 16% as singletons. Time point noted: newly diagnosed GD, antithyroid drugs for less than 3 months. The TCR library was made from RNA extracted from PBMCs. In addition, the sample was reused for a study of T cells in Graves' hyperthyroidism and ophthalmopathy.

The source was peripheral blood mononuclear cells (PBMCs), collected at new diagnosis, from a patient treated with antithyroid drugs. The receptor set was obtained from a man between 35 and 55 years old with Graves disease.

The V call is TRBV29-1, the J call TRBJ2-3; 7 nucleotides align to TRBD2. Germline CDR1 SQVTM, CDR2 ANQGSEA. With 6 bases clipped from V and 5 bases from J, the junction kept 8 bases outside the gene matches. CDR3 size: 13 residues. CDR3 bases: TGCAGCGTGGGAGGACTAGGGCAAGATACGCAGTATTTT. Its translation: CSVGGLGQDTQYF.

This clonotype was detected many times. The chain couples TRBV7-9 to TRBJ1-2, with 10 bases aligning to TRBD1. Germline V CDR1 and CDR2: SEHNR, FQNEAQ (reference sequence). Trimming took 3 bases from V and 4 from J; bases not matched to a gene: 2. This CDR3 is 14 amino acids long. CDR3 region: CASSFGDRGYGYTF. The CDR3 bases are TGTGCCAGCAGCTTCGGGGACAGGGGCTATGGCTACACCTTC.

The chain couples TRBV29-1 to TRBJ2-1; 11 positions agree with TRBD2. V dropped 6 bases and J dropped 4; count of bases not matched to a gene: 5. This CDR3 contains 14 residues. Germline assignment: CDR1 SQVTM and CDR2 ANQGSEA. The CDR3 region has the DNA TGCAGCGTCCCACTAGCGGGGGCATACAATGAGCAGTTCTTC. As protein: CSVPLAGAYNEQFF.

This clonotype came up many times. This chain joins TRBV24-1 and TRBJ2-1; the match to TRBD2 covers 8 bases. The CDR3 sequence is 17 residues long. V shed 6 bases, J shed 4 bases, and the junction held 13 bases outside the gene matches. Germline V CDR1 and CDR2: KGHDR, SFDVKD. CDR3 bases: TGTGCCACCAGTCCTAGCGGGCCCCAAGGGTTTTACAATGAGCAGTTCTTC. Its translation: CATSPSGPQGFYNEQFF.

This clonotype was seen a handful of times. This chain uses TRBV5-4 with TRBJ2-1, with 13 nucleotides matching TRBD2. Trimming cost V 0 bases and J 9 bases; bases outside gene matches: 3. Germline V gene data show CDR1 as SGHNT and CDR2 as YYREEE (reference sequence). The CDR3 is 15 amino acids. Written as DNA, the CDR3 is TGTGCCAGCAGCTTGGATCGACTAGCGGGAGGTGAGCAGTTCTTC. This encodes CASSLDRLAGGEQFF.

This clonotype was observed a handful of times. V and J are TRBV5-1 and TRBJ1-2, with 12 bases that match TRBD1. Trimming at V came to 7 bases and at J to 8 bases, leaving 9 bases not matched to a gene. CDR1 and CDR2 from the germline V gene are SGHRS and YFSETQ. The CDR3 has 14 residues. CDR3 bases: TGCGCCAGCGCAAGGGGACAGGGGGCGCAGGGCTACACCTTC. Protein: CASARGQGAQGYTF.

This clonotype appeared a few times. The J gene is TRBJ2-3, the V gene TRBV18; D might be TRBD1 (7 bases). There are 15 residues in the CDR3. V was cut by 1 base and J by 8 bases, with 16 bases left in between. Germline CDR1 is KGHSH and CDR2 is LQKENI. CDR3 protein: CASSPQRGPGVTQYF. CDR3 bases: TGTGCCAGCTCACCACAGAGGGGGCCGGGGGTTACGCAGTATTTT.

In DNA, the CDR3 is TGTGCCATCAGTGCCGGGACAGTGAACACTGAAGCTTTCTTT. Translating gives CAISAGTVNTEAFF. This sequence joins TRBV10-3 and TRBJ1-1; 7 bases align to TRBD1. Germline V lookup: CDR1 ENHRY, CDR2 SYGVKD. CDR3 length: 14 residues. With V trimmed by 4 bases and J by 0 bases, 2 bases remained unmatched.

This clonotype was counted a few times. Written as DNA, the CDR3 is TGTGCCACCAGTGATATCCAAGAGACCCAGTACTTC. Residues: CATSDIQETQYF. The chain has TRBV24-1 and TRBJ2-5, with D unclear. The CDR3 spans 12 residues. CDR1 and CDR2 (germline): KGHDR, SFDVKD. V gave up 3 bases and J gave up 1 base, with 2 bases separating them.

There are many counts of this clonotype. The rearrangement uses TRBV5-1 and TRBJ2-2; TRBD2 matches 9 bases. The J segment lost 1 base and the V segment lost 0 bases, leaving 1 base of the junction unmatched. CDR1 is SGHRS and CDR2 is YFSETQ in the germline V gene. CDR3 length equals 16 residues. The CDR3 protein is CASSLGTSENTGELFF. The CDR3 DNA follows: TGCGCCAGCAGCTTGGGGACTAGCGAGAACACCGGGGAGCTGTTTTTT.

This chain joins TRBV7-2 and TRBJ2-3; D is perhaps TRBD2 (6 bases). Trimming cost V 8 bases and J 5 bases, with 17 bases left between them. CDR1 and CDR2 from the germline V gene are SGHTA and FQGNSA. The CDR3 contains 14 residues. In DNA, the CDR3 is TGTGCCAGCGGCGGGACGGAAGCGGTAGATACGCAGTATTTT. Translating gives CASGGTEAVDTQYF.

This clonotype was observed many times. V is TRBV5-6 and J is TRBJ2-1, with 8 bases lining up with TRBD2. CDR1 is SGHDT, CDR2 YYEEEE, per germline. Germline trimming cut 2 bases from V and 6 bases from J; bases unmatched to any gene: 10. The CDR3 extends over 16 amino acids. The CDR3 protein is CASSLRRTSGPNEQFF. CDR3 sequence (DNA): TGTGCCAGCAGCTTAAGGCGAACTAGCGGACCCAATGAGCAGTTCTTC.

As concerns this clonotype: A read error may account for a junction end that differs from germline. This chain uses TRBV7-8 with TRBJ2-3, with 14 bases fitting TRBD2. The CDR3 is 17 amino acids. Looked up from germline, CDR1 is SGHVS and CDR2 is FQNEAQ. In DNA, the CDR3 is TGTGCCGGCAGCCAAGGACTAGCGGGGGGAGGCACAGATACGCAGTATTTT. Translating it yields CAGSQGLAGGGTDTQYF.

Many counts were recorded for this clonotype. This chain connects TRBV3-1 to TRBJ2-3; unclear D gene. Germline lookup yields CDR1 LGHDT and CDR2 YNNKEL (reference sequence). The CDR3 runs to 15 residues. Trimming shortened V by 0 bases and J by 0 bases, and 7 bases separated the two germline ends. The CDR3 DNA reads as TGTGCCAGCAGCCAAGATGCGGTTAGCACAGATACGCAGTATTTT. Its translation is CASSQDAVSTDTQYF.

This clonotype was observed at least ten times. The chain couples TRBV28 to TRBJ2-5; 7 nucleotides match TRBD2. Trimming took 4 bases from V and 5 from J; bases not matched to a gene: 7. The CDR3 has 14 amino acids. In germline, CDR1 is MDHEN, CDR2 SYDVKM. CDR3 DNA: TGTGCCAGCAGTTGGAGCTTCGGGGGGGAGACCCAGTACTTC. As protein: CASSWSFGGETQYF.

This clonotype appeared many times. The V gene is TRBV6-1, the J gene TRBJ1-5; D gene uncertain. The germline V and J ends were trimmed by 5 bases and 4 bases, with 9 bases remaining between them. This CDR3 is 13 amino acids long. Germline CDR1 reads MNHNS; CDR2 reads SASEGT. The CDR3 coding sequence is TGTGCCAGCAGTCCACTCAGGAATCAGCCCCAGCATTTT. This codes for CASSPLRNQPQHF.

As regards this clonotype: Just one base apart from a much larger clone, this may be a read error. This CDR3 fails to terminate in the conserved phenylalanine or tryptophan, so it likely reflects a read error. V and J are TRBV9 and TRBJ2-3; maybe TRBD1 (5 bases). Trimming left V 1 base short and J 0 bases short, with 12 bases between. The CDR3 has 16 amino acids. Germline V gene data show CDR1 as SGDLS and CDR2 as YYNGEE. CDR3 residues: CASSVQGSTSTDTQYL. CDR3 nucleotide sequence: TGTGCCAGCAGCGTACAGGGTTCTACTAGCACAGATACGCAGTATCTT.